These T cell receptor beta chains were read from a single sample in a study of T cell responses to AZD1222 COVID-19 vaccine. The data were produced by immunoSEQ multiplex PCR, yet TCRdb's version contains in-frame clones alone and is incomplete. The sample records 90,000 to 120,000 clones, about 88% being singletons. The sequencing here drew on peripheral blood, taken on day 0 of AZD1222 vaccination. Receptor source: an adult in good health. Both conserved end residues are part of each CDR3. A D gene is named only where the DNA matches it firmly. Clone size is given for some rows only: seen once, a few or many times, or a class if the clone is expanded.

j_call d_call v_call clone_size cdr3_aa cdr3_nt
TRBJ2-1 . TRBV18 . CASSPGATNEQFF TGTGCCAGCTCACCAGGGGCTACCAATGAGCAGTTCTTC
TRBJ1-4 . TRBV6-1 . CASSDLRYNEKLFF TGTGCCAGCAGTGATCTCAGATATAATGAAAAACTGTTTTTT
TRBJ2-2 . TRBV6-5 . CASSYDRNTGELFF TGTGCCAGCAGTTACGACAGGAACACCGGGGAGCTGTTTTTT
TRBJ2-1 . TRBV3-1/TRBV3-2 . CASRQWDRTGNEQFF TGTGCCAGCAGACAGTGGGATCGAACGGGCAATGAGCAGTTCTTC
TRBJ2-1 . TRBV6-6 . CASSVPPGDMGDEQFF TGTGCCAGCAGTGTTCCTCCAGGGGACATGGGCGATGAGCAGTTCTTC
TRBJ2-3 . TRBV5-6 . CASSLGHSSRTDTQYF TGTGCCAGCAGCTTGGGGCACAGCAGCAGGACAGATACGCAGTATTTT
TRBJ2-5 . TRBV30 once CAWSVRQGVTQYF TGTGCCTGGAGTGTACGGCAGGGTGTGACCCAGTACTTC
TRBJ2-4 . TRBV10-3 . CAISESPGRGAKNIQYF TGTGCCATCAGTGAGTCACCGGGACGTGGAGCCAAAAACATTCAGTACTTC
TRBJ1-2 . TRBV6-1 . CASSEALRSQYGYTF TGTGCCAGCAGTGAAGCGCTGAGGAGCCAATATGGCTACACCTTC
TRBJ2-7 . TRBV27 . CASSFWGGNEQYF TGTGCCAGCAGTTTCTGGGGTGGCAACGAGCAGTACTTC